This TCR beta chain originates from a study of response to subunit inactivated influenza vaccine. Overall study results and limits: New T cells are recruited in small numbers by each seasonal influenza vaccination, according to the authors' suggestion.

Germline V gene sequence: CDR1 SEHNR, CDR2 FQNEAQ (reference sequence). V was shortened by 0 bases and J by 5 bases, with 13 bases between the two germline ends. This CDR3 region has 15 residues. Comments on this clonotype: Its antigen remains unidentified.

MiXCR, applied by TCRdb to the RT-PCR reads, yields one record per CDR3 protein. The table shows fewer than 700,000 distinct CDR3 sequences, with approximately 13% occurring only once. The source of this sequence is a man aged 45-65 years who received an inactivated influenza vaccine. The sequences come from PBMCs from blood, collected roughly 47 days after vaccination. The genes are TRBV7-9 and TRBJ2-5; tentatively, D is TRBD2 (6 bases). CDR3 bases: TGTGCCAGCAGCTTAGCACTAGCAGCCTCGGAGACCCAGTACTTC. Translated: CASSLALAASETQYF.